This record covers a single T cell receptor beta chain. Its antigen is as yet unknown. Profiling relied on immunoSEQ multiplex PCR, and the TCRdb table lists in-frame clones only, not all of them. This sample yields 35,000 to 55,000 clones, of which less than 85% are seen a single time; 3% to 4% belongs to the top ten. This entry comes from a study of vaccination effects on CD4 cells after COVID-19. Broader study findings: In convalescents, post-vaccine spike-reactive clones were mainly new clones induced by vaccination.

The culture ran for 10 days before CD4+ T cells were isolated. The person had a PCR-confirmed SARS-CoV-2 infection during March to December 2020. Every participant took two doses of the BNT162b2 or mRNA-1273 vaccine. With 0 bases removed from V and 5 bases from J, the gap between germline ends came to 6 bases. CDR1 and CDR2 from the germline V gene are SGDLS and YYNGEE. CDR3 size: 13 residues. This clonotype was obtained from a human donor who had a prior SARS-CoV-2 infection. The chain recombines TRBV9 with TRBJ2-4, with D unresolved. The source material was CD4+ T cells from PBMCs cultured without peptide, sampled after COVID-19 vaccination. The CDR3 is CASSVGPENIQYF. The CDR3 bases are TGTGCCAGCAGCGTAGGGCCAGAAAACATTCAGTACTTC.